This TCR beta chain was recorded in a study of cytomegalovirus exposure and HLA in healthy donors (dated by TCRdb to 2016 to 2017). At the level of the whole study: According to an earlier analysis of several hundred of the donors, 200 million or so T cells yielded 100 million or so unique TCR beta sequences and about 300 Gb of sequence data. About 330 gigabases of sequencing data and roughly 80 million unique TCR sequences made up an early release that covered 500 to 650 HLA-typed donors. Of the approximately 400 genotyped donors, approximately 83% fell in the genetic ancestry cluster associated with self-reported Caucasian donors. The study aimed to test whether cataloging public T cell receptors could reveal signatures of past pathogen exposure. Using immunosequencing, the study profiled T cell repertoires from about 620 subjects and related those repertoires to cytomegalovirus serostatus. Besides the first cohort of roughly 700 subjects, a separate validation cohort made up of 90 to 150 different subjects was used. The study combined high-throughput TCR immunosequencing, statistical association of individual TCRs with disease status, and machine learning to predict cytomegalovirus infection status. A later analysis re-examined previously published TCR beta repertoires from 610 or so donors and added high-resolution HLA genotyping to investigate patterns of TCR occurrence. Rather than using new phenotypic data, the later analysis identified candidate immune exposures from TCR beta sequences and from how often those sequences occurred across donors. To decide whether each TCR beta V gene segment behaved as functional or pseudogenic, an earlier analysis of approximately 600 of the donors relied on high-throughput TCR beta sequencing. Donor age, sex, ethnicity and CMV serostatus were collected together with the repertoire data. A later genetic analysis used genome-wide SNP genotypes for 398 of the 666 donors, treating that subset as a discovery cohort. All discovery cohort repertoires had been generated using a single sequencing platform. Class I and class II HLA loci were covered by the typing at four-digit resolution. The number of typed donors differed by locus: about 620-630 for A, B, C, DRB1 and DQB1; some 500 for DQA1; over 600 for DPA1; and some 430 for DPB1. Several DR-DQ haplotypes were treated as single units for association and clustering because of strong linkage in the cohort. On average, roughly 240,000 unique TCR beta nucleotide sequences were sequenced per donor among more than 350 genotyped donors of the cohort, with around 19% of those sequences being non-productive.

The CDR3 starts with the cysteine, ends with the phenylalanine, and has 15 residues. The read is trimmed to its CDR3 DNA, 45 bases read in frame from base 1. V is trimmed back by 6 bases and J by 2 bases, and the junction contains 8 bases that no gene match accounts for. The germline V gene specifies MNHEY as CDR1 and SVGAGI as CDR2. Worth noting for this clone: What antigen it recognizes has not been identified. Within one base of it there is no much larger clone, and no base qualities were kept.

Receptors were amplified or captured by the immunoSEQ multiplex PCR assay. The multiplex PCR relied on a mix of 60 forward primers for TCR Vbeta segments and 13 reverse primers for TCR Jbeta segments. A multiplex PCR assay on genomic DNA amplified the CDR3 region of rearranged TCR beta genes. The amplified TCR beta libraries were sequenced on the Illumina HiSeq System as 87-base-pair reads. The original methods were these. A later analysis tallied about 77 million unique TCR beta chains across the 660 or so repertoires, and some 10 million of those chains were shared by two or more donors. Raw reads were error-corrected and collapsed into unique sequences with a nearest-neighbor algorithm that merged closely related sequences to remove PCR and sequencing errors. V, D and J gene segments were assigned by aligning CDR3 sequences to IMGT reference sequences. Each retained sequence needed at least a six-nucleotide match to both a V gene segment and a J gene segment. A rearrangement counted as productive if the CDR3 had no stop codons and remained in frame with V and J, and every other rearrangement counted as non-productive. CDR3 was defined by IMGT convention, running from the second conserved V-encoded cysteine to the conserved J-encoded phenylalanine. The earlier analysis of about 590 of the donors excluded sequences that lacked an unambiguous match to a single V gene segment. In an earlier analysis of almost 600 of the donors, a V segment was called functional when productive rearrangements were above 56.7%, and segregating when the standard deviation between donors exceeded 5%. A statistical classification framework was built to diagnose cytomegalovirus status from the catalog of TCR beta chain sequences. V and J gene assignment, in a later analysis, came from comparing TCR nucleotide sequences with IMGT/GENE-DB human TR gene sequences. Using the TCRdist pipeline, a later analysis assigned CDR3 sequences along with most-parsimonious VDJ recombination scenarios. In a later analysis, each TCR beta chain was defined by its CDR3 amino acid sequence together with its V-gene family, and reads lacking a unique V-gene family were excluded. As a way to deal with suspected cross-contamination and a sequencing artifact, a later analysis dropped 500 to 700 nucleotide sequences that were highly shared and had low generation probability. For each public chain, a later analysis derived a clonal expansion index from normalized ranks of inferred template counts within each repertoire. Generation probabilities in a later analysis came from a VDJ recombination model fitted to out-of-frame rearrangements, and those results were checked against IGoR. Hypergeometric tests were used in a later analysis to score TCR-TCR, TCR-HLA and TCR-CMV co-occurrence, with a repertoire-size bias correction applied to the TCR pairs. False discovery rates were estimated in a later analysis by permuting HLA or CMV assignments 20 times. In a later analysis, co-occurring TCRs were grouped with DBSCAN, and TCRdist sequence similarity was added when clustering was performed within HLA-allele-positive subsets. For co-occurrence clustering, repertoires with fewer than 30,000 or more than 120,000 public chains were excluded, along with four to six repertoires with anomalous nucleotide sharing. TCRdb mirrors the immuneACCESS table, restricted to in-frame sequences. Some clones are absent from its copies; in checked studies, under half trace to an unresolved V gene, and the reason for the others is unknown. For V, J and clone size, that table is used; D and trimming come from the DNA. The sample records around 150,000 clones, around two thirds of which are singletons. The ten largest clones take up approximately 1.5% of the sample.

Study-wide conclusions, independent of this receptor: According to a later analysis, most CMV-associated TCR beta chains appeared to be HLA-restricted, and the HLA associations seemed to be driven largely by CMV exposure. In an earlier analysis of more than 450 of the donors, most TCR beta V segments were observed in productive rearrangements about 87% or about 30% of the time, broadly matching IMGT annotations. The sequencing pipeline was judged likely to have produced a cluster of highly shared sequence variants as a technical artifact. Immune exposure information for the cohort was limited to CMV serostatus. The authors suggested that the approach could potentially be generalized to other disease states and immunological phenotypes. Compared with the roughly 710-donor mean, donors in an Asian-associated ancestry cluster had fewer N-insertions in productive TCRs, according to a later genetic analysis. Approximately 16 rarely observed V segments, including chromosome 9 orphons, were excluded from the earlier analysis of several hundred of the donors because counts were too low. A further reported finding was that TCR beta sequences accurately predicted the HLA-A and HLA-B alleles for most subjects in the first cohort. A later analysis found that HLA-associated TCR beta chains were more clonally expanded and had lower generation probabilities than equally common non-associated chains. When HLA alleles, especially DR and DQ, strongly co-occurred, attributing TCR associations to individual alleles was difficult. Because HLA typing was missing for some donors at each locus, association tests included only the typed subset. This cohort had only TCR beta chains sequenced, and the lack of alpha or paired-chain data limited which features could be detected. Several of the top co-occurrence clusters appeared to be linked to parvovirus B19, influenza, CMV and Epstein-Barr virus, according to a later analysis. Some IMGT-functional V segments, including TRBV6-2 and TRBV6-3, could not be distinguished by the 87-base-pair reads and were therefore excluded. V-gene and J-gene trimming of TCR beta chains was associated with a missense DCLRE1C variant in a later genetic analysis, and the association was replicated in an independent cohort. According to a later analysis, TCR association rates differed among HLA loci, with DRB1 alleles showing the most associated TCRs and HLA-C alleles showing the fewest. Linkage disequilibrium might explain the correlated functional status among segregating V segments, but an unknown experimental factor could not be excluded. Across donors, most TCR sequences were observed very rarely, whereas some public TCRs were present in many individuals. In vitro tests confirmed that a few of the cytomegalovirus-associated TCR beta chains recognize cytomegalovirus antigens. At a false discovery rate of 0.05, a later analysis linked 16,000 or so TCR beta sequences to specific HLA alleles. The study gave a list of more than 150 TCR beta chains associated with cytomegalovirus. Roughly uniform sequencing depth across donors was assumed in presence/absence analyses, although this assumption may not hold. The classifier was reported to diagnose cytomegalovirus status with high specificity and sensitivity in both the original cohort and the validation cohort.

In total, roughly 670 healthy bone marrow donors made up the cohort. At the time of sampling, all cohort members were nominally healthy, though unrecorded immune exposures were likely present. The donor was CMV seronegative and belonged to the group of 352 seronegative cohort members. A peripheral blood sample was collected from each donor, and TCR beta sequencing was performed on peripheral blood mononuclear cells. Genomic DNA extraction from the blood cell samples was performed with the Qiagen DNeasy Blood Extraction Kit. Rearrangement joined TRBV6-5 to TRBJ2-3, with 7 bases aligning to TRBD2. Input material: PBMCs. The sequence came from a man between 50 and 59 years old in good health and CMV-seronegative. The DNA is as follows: TGTGCCAGCAGCAGCCCTAGCGGCCTCACAGATACGCAGTATTTT. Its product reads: CASSSPSGLTDTQYF.